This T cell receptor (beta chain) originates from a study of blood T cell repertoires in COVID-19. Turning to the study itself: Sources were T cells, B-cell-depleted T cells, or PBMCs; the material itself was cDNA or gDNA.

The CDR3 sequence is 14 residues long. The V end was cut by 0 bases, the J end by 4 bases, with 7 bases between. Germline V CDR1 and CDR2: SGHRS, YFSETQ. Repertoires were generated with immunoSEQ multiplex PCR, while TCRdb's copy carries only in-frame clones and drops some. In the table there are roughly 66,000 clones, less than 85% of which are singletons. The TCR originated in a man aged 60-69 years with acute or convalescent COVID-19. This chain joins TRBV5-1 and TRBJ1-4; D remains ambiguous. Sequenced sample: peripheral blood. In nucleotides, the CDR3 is TGCGCCAGCAGCTTGGAGAGAAATAATGAAAAACTGTTTTTT. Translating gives CASSLERNNEKLFF.